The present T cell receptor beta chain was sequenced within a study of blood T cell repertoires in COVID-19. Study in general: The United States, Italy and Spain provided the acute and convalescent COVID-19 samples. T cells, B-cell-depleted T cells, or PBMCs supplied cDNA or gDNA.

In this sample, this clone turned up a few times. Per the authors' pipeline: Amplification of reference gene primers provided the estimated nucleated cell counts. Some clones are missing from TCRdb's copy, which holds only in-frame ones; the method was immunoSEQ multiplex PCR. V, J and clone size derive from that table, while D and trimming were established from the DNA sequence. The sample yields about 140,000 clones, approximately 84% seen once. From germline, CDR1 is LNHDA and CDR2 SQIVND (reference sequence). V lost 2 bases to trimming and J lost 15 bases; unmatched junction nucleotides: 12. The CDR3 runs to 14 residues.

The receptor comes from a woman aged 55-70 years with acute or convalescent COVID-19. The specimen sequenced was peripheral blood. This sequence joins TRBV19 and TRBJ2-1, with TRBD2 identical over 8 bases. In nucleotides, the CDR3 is TGTGCCAGTAGTATACCTCAGACCGGGACTAGGATGTTCTTC. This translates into CASSIPQTGTRMFF.